Listed below are T cell receptor beta chains from one sample, sequenced in a study of shared clonotypes between healthy human individuals. Assay: immunoSEQ multiplex PCR; the TCRdb copy retains only in-frame clones and omits some. The sample has 2 million to 2.5 million clones, just under 95% seen once. What was sequenced was naive CD4+ T cells from PBMCs. The receptors originated from a man aged 18 to 30 in good health. Some clones in this sample may be carry-over from other donors' samples. The CDR3 runs from the conserved cysteine through the conserved F or W.

v_gene: TRBV5-1; j_gene: TRBJ1-4; CDR3aa: CASSLEGTGEKLFF
v_gene: TRBV7-9; j_gene: TRBJ2-5; CDR3aa: CASSLGEETQYF
v_gene: TRBV30; j_gene: TRBJ1-5; CDR3aa: CAWSRSGGSYSNQPQHF
v_gene: TRBV19; j_gene: TRBJ1-5; CDR3aa: CASSILHGTAAQHF
v_gene: TRBV28; j_gene: TRBJ1-4; CDR3aa: CASNLEGQGAKLFF
v_gene: TRBV6-4; j_gene: TRBJ1-1; CDR3aa: CASSDSMLLGLDTEAFF
v_gene: TRBV7-9; j_gene: TRBJ2-5; CDR3aa: CASSITGTGVETQYF
v_gene: TRBV9; j_gene: TRBJ1-4; CDR3aa: CASSGWTGRGEKLFF
v_gene: TRBV9; j_gene: TRBJ1-4; CDR3aa: CASSPQLGGRREKLFF
v_gene: TRBV7-8; j_gene: TRBJ2-3; CDR3aa: CASSQQPLAGNTDTQYF
v_gene: TRBV30; j_gene: TRBJ1-1; CDR3aa: CAWSGRVEAFF
v_gene: TRBV28; j_gene: TRBJ2-7; CDR3aa: CASNTPWHRPKSYEQYF
v_gene: TRBV11-2; j_gene: TRBJ1-1; CDR3aa: CASSISNAGYTEAFF
v_gene: TRBV7-2; j_gene: TRBJ2-7; CDR3aa: CASSLGLAGYEQYF
v_gene: TRBV28; j_gene: TRBJ2-7; CDR3aa: CASSGTYEQYF
v_gene: TRBV5-6; j_gene: .; CDR3aa: CASSLARDARTSYEQYF
v_gene: TRBV6-6; j_gene: TRBJ1-1; CDR3aa: CASSRGQGAHTEAFF